This T cell receptor beta chain was found in a study of T cells after yellow fever vaccination. Study-wide results and caveats: Post-booster repertoires contained most primary-vaccination clones again (96% CD4, around 89% CD8). There was a possibility that FACS-sorted repertoires contained abundant clonotypes contaminating from the bulk population.

Ten or more counts support this clonotype. Its antigen remains unknown. V was clipped by 5 bases and J by 5 bases, with 6 bases between them. CDR3 size: 11 residues. Germline V CDR1 and CDR2: KGHSH, LQKENI. TCRdb re-analysed the 5' RACE reads in MiXCR, keeping a single row per CDR3 protein. The sample has hundreds of thousands of distinct CDR3 sequences; around 20% are singletons. The chain employs TRBV18 and TRBJ2-5; D not resolved. This sequence was found in a man between 18 and 35 years old who received the YFV17D yellow fever vaccine. The input for sequencing was PBMCs, taken before the yellow fever booster vaccination. CDR3 sequence reads: CASSNRETQYF. As DNA, the CDR3 is TGTGCCAGCTCAAACCGGGAGACCCAGTACTTC.